This TCR beta chain appears in the sequencing data of a study of blood T cell repertoires in COVID-19. Overall study: Spain, Italy and the United States supplied samples that represented acute and convalescent COVID-19. The cDNA or gDNA used as material had been derived from T cells, B-cell-depleted T cells, or PBMCs.

Patients from Seattle were sampled longitudinally, starting during active infection. The germline V gene has CDR1 SGHRS and CDR2 YFSETQ. The CDR3 is made up of 15 amino acids. V was pared by 4 bases and J by 6 bases, with 6 bases of the junction left unmatched. Libraries were prepared by immunoSEQ multiplex PCR; TCRdb keeps only in-frame clonotypes and omits some of them. The profile covers approximately 150,000 clones, with around four fifths appearing a single time and approximately 8.1% taken by the ten largest. The gene calls are TRBV5-1 and TRBJ1-5, with TRBD1 matching over 11 bases. This clonotype was sampled from a woman of 80 years or more with COVID-19, enrolled during active disease. Sequenced material: peripheral blood. The CDR3 bases are TGCGCCAGCAGCACTGGGACAGGGGGAGGTCAGCCCCAGCATTTT. Its protein is CASSTGTGGGQPQHF.